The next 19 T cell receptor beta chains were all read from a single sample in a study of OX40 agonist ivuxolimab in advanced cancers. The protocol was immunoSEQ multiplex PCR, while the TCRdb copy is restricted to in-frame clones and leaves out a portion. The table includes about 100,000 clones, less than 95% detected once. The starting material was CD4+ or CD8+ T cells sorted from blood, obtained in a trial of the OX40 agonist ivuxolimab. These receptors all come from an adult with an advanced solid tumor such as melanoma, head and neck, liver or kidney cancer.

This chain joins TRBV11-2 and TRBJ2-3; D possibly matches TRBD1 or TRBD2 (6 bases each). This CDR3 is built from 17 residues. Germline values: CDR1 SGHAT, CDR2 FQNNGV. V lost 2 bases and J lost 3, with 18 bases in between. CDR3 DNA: TGTGCCAGCAGCTTATATCTCTCGACAGGAGGGACAGATACGCAGTATTTT. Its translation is CASSLYLSTGGTDTQYF.

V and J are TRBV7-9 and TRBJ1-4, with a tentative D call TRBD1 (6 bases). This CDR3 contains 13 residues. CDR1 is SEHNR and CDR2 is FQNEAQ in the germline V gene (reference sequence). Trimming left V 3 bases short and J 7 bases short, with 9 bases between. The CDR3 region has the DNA TGTGCCAGCAGCTTCGCACAGGGTGAAAAACTGTTTTTT. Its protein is CASSFAQGEKLFF.

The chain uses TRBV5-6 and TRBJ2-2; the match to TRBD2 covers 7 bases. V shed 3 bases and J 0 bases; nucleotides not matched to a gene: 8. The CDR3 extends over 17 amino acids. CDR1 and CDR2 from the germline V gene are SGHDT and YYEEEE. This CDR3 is CASSSTGLSANTGELFF. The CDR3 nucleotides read TGTGCCAGCAGCTCTACGGGACTATCCGCGAACACCGGGGAGCTGTTTTTT.

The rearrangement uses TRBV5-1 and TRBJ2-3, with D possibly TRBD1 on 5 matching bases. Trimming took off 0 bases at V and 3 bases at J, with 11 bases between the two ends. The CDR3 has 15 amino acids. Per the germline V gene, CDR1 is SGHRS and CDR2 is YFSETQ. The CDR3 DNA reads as TGCGCCAGCAGCTTGGCCGGCAGGGTAACAGATACGCAGTATTTT. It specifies CASSLAGRVTDTQYF.

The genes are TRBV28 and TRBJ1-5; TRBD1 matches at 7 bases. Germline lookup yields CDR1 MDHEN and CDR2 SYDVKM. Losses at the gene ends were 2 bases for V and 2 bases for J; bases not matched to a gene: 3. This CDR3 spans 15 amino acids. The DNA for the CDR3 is TGTGCCAGCAGTTTAAGACAGGGTGGCAATCAGCCCCAGCATTTT. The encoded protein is CASSLRQGGNQPQHF.

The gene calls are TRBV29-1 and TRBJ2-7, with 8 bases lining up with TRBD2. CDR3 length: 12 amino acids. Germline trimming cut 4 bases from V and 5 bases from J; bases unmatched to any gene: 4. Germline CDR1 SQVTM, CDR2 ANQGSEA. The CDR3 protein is CSVVSGTDEQYF. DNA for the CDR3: TGCAGCGTTGTTAGCGGGACGGACGAGCAGTACTTC.

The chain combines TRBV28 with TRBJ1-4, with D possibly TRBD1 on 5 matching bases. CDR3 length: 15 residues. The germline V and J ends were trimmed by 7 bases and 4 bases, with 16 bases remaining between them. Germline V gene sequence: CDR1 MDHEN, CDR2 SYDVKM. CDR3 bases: TGTGCCAGCACCCCCAGGTGGGACCATAATGAAAAACTGTTTTTT. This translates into CASTPRWDHNEKLFF. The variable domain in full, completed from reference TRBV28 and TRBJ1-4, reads DVKVTQSSRYLVKRTGEKVFLECVQDMDHENMFWYRQDPGLGLRLIYFSYDVKMKEKGDIPEGYSVSREKKERFSLILESASTNQTSMYLCASTPRWDHNEKLFFGSGTQLSVL.

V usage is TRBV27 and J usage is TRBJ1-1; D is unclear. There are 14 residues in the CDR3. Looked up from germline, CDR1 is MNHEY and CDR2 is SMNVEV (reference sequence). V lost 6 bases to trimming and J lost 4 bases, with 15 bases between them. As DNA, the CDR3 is TGTGCCAGCAGCCCCTTGTCTGAGGGCACTGAAGCTTTCTTT. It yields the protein CASSPLSEGTEAFF.

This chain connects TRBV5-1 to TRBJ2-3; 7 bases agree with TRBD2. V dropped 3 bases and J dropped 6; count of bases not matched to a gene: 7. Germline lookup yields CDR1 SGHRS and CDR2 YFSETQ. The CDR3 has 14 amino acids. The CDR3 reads CASSWAGARDTQYF. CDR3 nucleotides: TGCGCCAGCAGCTGGGCGGGAGCGAGGGATACGCAGTATTTT.

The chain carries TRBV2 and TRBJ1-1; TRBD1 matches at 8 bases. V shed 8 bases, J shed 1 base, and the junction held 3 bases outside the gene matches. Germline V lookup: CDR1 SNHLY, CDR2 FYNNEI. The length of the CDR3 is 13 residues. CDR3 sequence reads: CASPQGANTEAFF. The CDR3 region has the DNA TGTGCCAGCCCCCAGGGGGCGAACACTGAAGCTTTCTTT.

CDR3 loop: CASSFSQNTEAFF. The CDR3 nucleotides read TGTGCCAGCAGCTTTTCCCAGAACACTGAAGCTTTCTTT. The V call is TRBV7-9, the J call TRBJ1-1, with D unclear. The CDR3 has 13 amino acids. Per germline, CDR1 SEHNR and CDR2 FQNEAQ (reference sequence). V was clipped by 3 bases and J by 1 base, with 6 bases between them.

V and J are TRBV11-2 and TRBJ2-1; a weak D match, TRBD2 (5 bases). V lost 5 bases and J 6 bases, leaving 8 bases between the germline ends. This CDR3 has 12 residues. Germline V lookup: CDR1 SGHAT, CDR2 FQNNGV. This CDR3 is CASSGSGNEQFF. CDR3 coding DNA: TGTGCCAGCAGCGGGAGTGGCAATGAGCAGTTCTTC. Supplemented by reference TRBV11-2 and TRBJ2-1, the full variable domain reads EAGVAQSPRYKIIEKRQSVAFWCNPISGHATLYWYQQILGQGPKLLIQFQNNGVVDDSQLPKDRFSAERLKGVDSTLKIQPAKLEDSAVYLCASSGSGNEQFFGPGTRLTVL.

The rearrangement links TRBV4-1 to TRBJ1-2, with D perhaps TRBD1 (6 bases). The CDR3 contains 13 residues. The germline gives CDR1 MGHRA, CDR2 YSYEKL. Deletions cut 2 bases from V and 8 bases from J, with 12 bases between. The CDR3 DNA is TGCGCCAGCAGCCAAACACAGGGAGACGGCTACACCTTC. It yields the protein CASSQTQGDGYTF.

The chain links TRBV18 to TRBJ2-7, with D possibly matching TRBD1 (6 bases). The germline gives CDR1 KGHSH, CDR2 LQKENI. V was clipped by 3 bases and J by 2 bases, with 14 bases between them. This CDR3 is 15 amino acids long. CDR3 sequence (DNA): TGTGCCAGCTCACCTAATCGACAGGTCCCCTACGAGCAGTACTTC. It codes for CASSPNRQVPYEQYF.

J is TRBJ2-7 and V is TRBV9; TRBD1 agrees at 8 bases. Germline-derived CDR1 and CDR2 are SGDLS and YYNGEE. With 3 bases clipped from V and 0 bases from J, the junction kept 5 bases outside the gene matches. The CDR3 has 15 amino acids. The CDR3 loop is CASSGRDRTSYEQYF. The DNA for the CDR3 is TGTGCCAGCAGCGGCCGGGACAGGACCTCCTACGAGCAGTACTTC.

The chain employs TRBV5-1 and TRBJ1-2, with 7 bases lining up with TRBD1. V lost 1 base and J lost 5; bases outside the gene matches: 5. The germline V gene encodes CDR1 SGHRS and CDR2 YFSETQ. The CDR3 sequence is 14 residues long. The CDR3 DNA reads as TGCGCCAGCAGCTTGACAGGGGAGGAATATGGCTACACCTTC. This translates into CASSLTGEEYGYTF. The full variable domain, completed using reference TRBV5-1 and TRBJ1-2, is KAGVTQTPRYLIKTRGQQVTLSCSPISGHRSVSWYQQTPGQGLQFLFEYFSETQRNKGNFPGRFSGRQFSNSRSEMNVSTLELGDSALYLCASSLTGEEYGYTFGSGTRLTVV.

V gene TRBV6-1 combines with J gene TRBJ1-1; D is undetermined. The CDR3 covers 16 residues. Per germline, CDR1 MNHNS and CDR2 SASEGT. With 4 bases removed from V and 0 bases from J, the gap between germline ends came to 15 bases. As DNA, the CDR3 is TGTGCCAGCAGTGCTTCCTATACAGCAATGAACACTGAAGCTTTCTTT. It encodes CASSASYTAMNTEAFF.

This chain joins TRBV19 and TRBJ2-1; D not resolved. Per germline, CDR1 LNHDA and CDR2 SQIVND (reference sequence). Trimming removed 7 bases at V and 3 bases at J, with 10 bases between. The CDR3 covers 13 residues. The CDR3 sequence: CASTTHGYNEQFF. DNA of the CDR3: TGTGCCAGTACCACACACGGCTACAATGAGCAGTTCTTC. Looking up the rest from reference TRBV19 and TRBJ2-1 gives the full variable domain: DGGITQSPKYLFRKEGQNVTLSCEQNLNHDAMYWYRQDPGQGLRLIYYSQIVNDFQKGDIAEGYSVSREKKESFPLTVTSAQKNPTAFYLCASTTHGYNEQFFGPGTRLTVL.

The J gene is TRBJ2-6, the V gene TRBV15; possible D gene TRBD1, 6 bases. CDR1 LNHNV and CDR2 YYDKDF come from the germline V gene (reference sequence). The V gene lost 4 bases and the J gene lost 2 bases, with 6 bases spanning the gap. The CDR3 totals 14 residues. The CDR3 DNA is TGTGCCACCAGCACAGGGGCTGGGGCCAACGTCCTGACTTTC. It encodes CATSTGAGANVLTF. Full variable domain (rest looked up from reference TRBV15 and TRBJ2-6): DAMVIQNPRYQVTQFGKPVTLSCSQTLNHNVMYWYQQKSSQAPKLLFHYYDKDFNNEADTPDNFQSRRPNTSFCFLDIRSPGLGDTAMYLCATSTGAGANVLTFGAGSRLTVL.